This T cell receptor beta chain was found in a study of T cell changes during pregnancy in multiple sclerosis. CDR1 and CDR2 (germline): SGHRS, YFSETQ. The CDR3 is 13 residues long. The V and J ends lost 3 bases and 7 bases respectively, with 13 bases between them. Clones were read by immunoSEQ multiplex PCR, and TCRdb kept only the in-frame ones, dropping some. This table holds almost 50,000 clones, roughly 92% found once. This chain links TRBV5-1 with TRBJ2-5; D possibly corresponds to TRBD2 (6 bases). This sequence originates from a female donor in good health, enrolled as a control in a pregnancy study. This specimen was CD4+ T cells from peripheral blood mononuclear cells, taken in the second trimester of pregnancy. The CDR3 is CASSSGDVGTQYF. Written as DNA, the CDR3 is TGCGCCAGCAGCTCGGGGGATGTCGGGACCCAGTACTTC.